Below, 5 T cell receptor beta chains from the same sample are listed, as sequenced in a study of shared clonotypes between healthy human individuals. Clones were read by immunoSEQ multiplex PCR, and TCRdb kept only the in-frame ones, dropping some. This sample has some 2,000,000 clones; roughly 94% occur once, and the top ten carry more than 0.1%. Sequencing used naive CD4+ T cells sorted from blood. Subset noted: CD45RA+ positively selected. The receptors were gathered from a man aged 18 to 35 in good health.

This chain uses TRBV18 with TRBJ2-1; TRBD1 might be the D (5 bases). Trimming removed 6 bases from V and 2 bases from J, with 14 bases in between. This CDR3 region has 15 residues. CDR1 is KGHSH, CDR2 LQKENI, per germline. The CDR3 bases are TGTGCCAGCTCCGCTCTCCAGGGTGCCTACAATGAGCAGTTCTTC. Its protein product is CASSALQGAYNEQFF.

This rearrangement joins TRBV7-2 to TRBJ2-5; D not certain. The CDR3 length is 13 residues. The V end was cut by 2 bases, the J end by 4 bases, with 8 bases between. Germline V gives CDR1 SGHTA, CDR2 FQGNSA. CDR3 amino acids: CASSLLGLETQYF. CDR3 nucleotides: TGTGCCAGCAGCTTACTGGGATTAGAGACCCAGTACTTC.

The chain uses TRBV27 and TRBJ1-5; D is uncertain. Trimming cost V 3 bases and J 2 bases, with 8 bases left between them. Germline CDR1 MNHEY, CDR2 SMNVEV (reference sequence). CDR3 length equals 14 residues. CDR3: CASSFVGRNQPQHF. For the CDR3, the DNA is TGTGCCAGCAGTTTTGTGGGTCGCAATCAGCCCCAGCATTTT.

The chain uses TRBV10-3 and TRBJ2-1; TRBD1 aligns across 7 bases. Germline CDR1 ENHRY, CDR2 SYGVKD. The length of the CDR3 is 14 residues. The trim removed 6 bases at V and 8 bases at J, leaving 10 bases unmatched. The CDR3 DNA sequence: TGTGCCATCAGCTCGGGACAGCCCGGGGATGAGCAGTTCTTC. Amino acids: CAISSGQPGDEQFF.

The chain employs TRBV7-9 and TRBJ1-1; D remains ambiguous. The germline gives CDR1 SEHNR, CDR2 FQNEAQ (reference sequence). This CDR3 has 15 amino acids. Trimming cost V 10 bases and J 3 bases, with 21 bases left between them. The CDR3 coding sequence is TGTGCCACCTCACCAGGAGGCGGAGGCGACACTGAAGCTTTCTTT. Its translation: CATSPGGGGDTEAFF.